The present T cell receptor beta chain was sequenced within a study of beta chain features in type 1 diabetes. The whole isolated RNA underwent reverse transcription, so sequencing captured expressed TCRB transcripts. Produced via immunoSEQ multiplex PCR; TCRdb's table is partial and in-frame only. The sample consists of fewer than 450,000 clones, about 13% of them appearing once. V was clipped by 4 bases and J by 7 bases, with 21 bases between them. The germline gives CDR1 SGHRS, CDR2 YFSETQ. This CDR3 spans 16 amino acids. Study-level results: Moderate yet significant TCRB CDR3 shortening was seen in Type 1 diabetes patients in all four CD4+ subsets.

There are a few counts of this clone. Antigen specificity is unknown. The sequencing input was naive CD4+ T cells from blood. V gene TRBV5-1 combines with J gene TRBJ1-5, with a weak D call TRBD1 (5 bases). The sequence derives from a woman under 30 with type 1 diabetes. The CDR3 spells CASSLIPGGADQPQHF. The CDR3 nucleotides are TGCGCCAGCAGCCTAATTCCGGGCGGGGCCGACCAGCCCCAGCATTTT.